The 6 T cell receptor beta chains presented below share a single source sample, sequenced in a study of Graves' ophthalmopathy and Graves' hyperthyroidism. The TCR beta CDR3 regions underwent amplification from RNA transcripts. HTBI primers were used in a first-round RT-PCR, which preceded a second-round multiplex PCR. Using its own MiXCR run on the multiplex PCR reads, TCRdb lists one record per CDR3 protein. The data hold 650,000 to 800,000 distinct CDR3 sequences, with about 41% observed a single time. The sample comprised peripheral blood. The source is an adult man with Graves' ophthalmopathy.

The rearrangement joins TRBV30 to TRBJ1-3; D not resolved. The CDR3 length is 11 residues. The V gene lost 3 bases and the J gene lost 0 bases, with 0 bases spanning the gap. CDR1 is GTSNPN and CDR2 is SVGIG in the germline V gene (reference sequence). The CDR3: CAWSSGNTIYF. CDR3 coding DNA: TGTGCCTGGAGCTCTGGAAACACCATATATTTT.

Concerning this clonotype itself: Given a much more abundant clone one base away, this may be a read error. The gene calls are TRBV29-1 and TRBJ1-2; 8 bases align to TRBD1. Germline V gene data show CDR1 as SQVTM and CDR2 as ANQGSEA. The CDR3 totals 12 residues. The CDR3 coding sequence is TGCAGTGCTGGACAGGGAGACTATGGCTTCACCTTC. Protein: CSAGQGDYGFTF.

This clonotype appeared many times. The V and J genes are TRBV7-2 and TRBJ2-5; tentatively, D is TRBD1 or TRBD2 (5 bases each). CDR3 size: 14 residues. V shed 1 base and J shed 5 bases, with 11 bases lying between them. Germline lookup yields CDR1 SGHTA and CDR2 FQGNSA. CDR3 nucleotides: TGTGCCAGCAGCTTAGGTCAAGAGGGGGAGACCCAGTACTTC. Translation: CASSLGQEGETQYF.

The chain combines TRBV7-2 with TRBJ1-2; 7 positions agree with TRBD1. The CDR3 consists of 13 residues. Losses at the gene ends were 4 bases for V and 8 bases for J; bases not matched to a gene: 7. The germline V gene encodes CDR1 SGHTA and CDR2 FQGNSA. CDR3 in DNA: TGTGCCAGCAGCTGGACAGGCTCGGGAGGCTACACCTTC. It translates to CASSWTGSGGYTF.

This clonotype came up many times. V usage is TRBV5-6 and J usage is TRBJ1-2; TRBD1 aligns across 8 bases. The CDR3 covers 13 residues. Germline loops: CDR1 SGHDT, CDR2 YYEEEE. The ends lost 4 bases at V and 8 bases at J; junction bases unmatched: 7. The DNA for the CDR3 is TGTGCCAGCAGCCCCGCCGGGACAGGCGGCTACACCTTC. Its translation is CASSPAGTGGYTF.

Many counts were recorded for this clonotype. The chain recombines TRBV7-2 with TRBJ2-5; D not certain. Germline assignment: CDR1 SGHTA and CDR2 FQGNSA. V was pared by 2 bases and J by 6 bases, with 10 bases between. This CDR3 has 13 residues. CDR3 sequence: CASSLSPSKTQYF. DNA of the CDR3: TGTGCCAGCAGCTTAAGCCCTTCAAAGACCCAGTACTTC.